One T cell receptor beta chain is described in this entry. Its antigen is unknown. Base qualities are missing; no much larger clone stands one base away. TCRbeta CDR3 regions were amplified from genomic DNA using the immunoSEQ Assay, a bias-controlled multiplex PCR. Per the original workflow: Within the assay, amplification of reference gene primers was used to estimate how many nucleated cells each sample contained. To quantify the absolute abundance of each unique TCRbeta CDR3 rearrangement, sequence reads were collapsed and filtered. For each sample, productive Simpson clonality was calculated as the square root of Simpson's diversity index across productive rearrangements. TCRdb limited this immuneACCESS table to in-frame rearrangements with V and J called. A share of clones is missing; checked studies link under half to unresolved V genes, and the rest is unexplained. V, J and clone size are taken as reported in that table, and D and trimming were inferred from the DNA itself. This sample holds about 480,000 clones; roughly 90% were observed only once. The ten largest clones add up to approximately 2% of the sample.

In the prospective study, participants were about 18 to 95 years old, resided in under 30 geographic areas of the United States, and were enrolled through a virtual design. To assign participants to cohorts, the prospective study relied on clinical history that participants themselves reported in a screening survey and a study questionnaire. Recovered participants in ImmuneRACE Cohort 3 were defined as having two consecutive negative NP/OP PCR tests, clearance from a healthcare professional, or resolution of symptoms. In the prospective study, whole blood, serum and a nasopharyngeal or oropharyngeal swab were collected from each participant by mobile phlebotomists. Participants in the prospective study had the option to provide additional blood draws and questionnaires over a roughly 2-month period. Before DNA extraction, prospective study blood samples were shipped either frozen or at room temperature.

This entry is derived from a study of blood T cell repertoires in COVID-19 (TCRdb year 2020). Regarding the study in general: Collaborator samples came from the United States, Italy and Spain and covered acute and convalescent phases of COVID-19. Samples came from the ongoing ImmuneRACE study (first 160 participants) plus 1,254 subjects from 6 global collaborators. Where HLA class I and class II types were available, the types were taken from metadata supplied by the sample provider, not from assay-based typing. Sample metadata almost always included a de-identified subject ID, COVID-19 status, age in years and sex. The material from the prospective study consisted of cDNA or gDNA derived from T cells, B-cell-depleted T cells, or PBMCs. The repertoires were released in a freely available public database intended as a resource for research on the immune response to SARS-CoV-2. Deeply sampled blood TCRbeta repertoires from subjects exposed to, actively infected with, or recovered from COVID-19 were included in the dataset. The paper's findings and limits, for the study overall: How much clinical and demographic metadata was included differed by source and by participant, and the metadata was provided uncurated.

Per the germline V gene (reference sequence), SEHNR is the CDR1 and FQNEAQ is the CDR2. Trimming takes 5 bases from V and 8 bases from J, and the germline ends sit 16 bases apart. The CDR3 measures 14 amino acids from cysteine to phenylalanine. The DNA shown is the 42-base CDR3, in frame from base 1. This chain is built from TRBV7-9 and TRBJ1-3; 5 matching bases give a weak D call of TRBD1. The sample taken for sequencing was PBMCs or T cells enriched from blood (not recorded which). The source is a woman aged 35 to 49 who had recovered from COVID-19. CDR3 loop: CASSPRTLRDTIYF. The DNA is TGTGCCAGCAGCCCCCGGACACTCCGGGACACCATATATTTT.